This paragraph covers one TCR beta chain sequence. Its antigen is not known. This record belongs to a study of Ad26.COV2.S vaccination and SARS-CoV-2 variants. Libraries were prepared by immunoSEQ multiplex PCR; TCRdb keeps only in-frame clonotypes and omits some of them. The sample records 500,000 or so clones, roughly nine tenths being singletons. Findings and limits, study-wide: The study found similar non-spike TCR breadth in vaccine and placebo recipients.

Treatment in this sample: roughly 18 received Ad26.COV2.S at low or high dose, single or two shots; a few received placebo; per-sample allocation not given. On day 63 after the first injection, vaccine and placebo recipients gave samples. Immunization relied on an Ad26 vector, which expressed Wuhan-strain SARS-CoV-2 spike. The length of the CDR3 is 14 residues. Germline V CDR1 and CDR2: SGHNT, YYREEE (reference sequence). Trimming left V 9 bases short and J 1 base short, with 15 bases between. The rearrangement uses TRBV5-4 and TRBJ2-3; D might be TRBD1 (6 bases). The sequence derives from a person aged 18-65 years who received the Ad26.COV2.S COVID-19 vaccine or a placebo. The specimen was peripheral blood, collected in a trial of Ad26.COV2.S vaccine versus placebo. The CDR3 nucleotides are TGTGCCATCCCGGTGGGACAAGGCACAGATACGCAGTATTTT. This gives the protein CAIPVGQGTDTQYF.